This TCR beta chain originates from a study of T cell responses to AZD1222 COVID-19 vaccine. Study background: The study pooled second doses at about 4 or about 12 weeks. Whole-study results and caveats: Regions 160-218 and 743-854 dominated among vaccine-associated CD4 TCRs spanning spike. Two AZD1222 doses significantly raised spike-specific TCR breadth and depth over controls. In all cases, repertoires were sampled only after the peak T cell response.

For this clone: What it binds is not known.

V lost 4 bases, J lost 7 bases, and 7 bases stayed unmatched. The CDR3 is 14 amino acids. Looked up from germline, CDR1 is SGHRS and CDR2 is YFSETQ. TCRdb keeps only in-frame clones here, not all; method: immunoSEQ multiplex PCR. The data show more than 95,000 clones, with more than 70% seen just once and around 9.3% held by the top ten. The sequenced sample was peripheral blood, obtained on day 0 of AZD1222 vaccination. The chain recombines TRBV5-1 with TRBJ1-4; 7 positions agree with TRBD1. The sequence was collected from an adult in good health. CDR3 nucleotide sequence: TGCGCCAGCAGCCTAGGGACAGAGGGTGAAAAACTGTTTTTT. This sequence encodes CASSLGTEGEKLFF.